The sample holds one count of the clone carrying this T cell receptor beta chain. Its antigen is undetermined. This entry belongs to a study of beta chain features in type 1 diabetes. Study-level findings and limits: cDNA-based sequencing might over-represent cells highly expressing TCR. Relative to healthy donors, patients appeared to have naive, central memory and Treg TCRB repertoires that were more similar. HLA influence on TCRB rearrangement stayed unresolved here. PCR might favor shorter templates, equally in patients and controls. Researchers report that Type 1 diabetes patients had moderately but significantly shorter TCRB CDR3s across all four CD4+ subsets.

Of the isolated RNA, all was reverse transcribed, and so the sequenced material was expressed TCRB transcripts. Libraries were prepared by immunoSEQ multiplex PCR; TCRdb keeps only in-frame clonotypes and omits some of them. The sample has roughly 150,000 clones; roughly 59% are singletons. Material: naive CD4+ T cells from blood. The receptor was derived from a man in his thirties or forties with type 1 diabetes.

The CDR3 here is CASSLPDTSNYGYTF. The DNA of the CDR3 is TGTGCCAGCAGCCTCCCGGACACCTCTAACTATGGCTACACCTTC. The J gene is TRBJ1-2, the V gene TRBV28, with D possibly being TRBD1 (5 bases). Germline values: CDR1 MDHEN, CDR2 SYDVKM. The CDR3 has 15 residues. With 6 bases removed from V and 0 bases from J, the gap between germline ends came to 14 bases.